These 26 T cell receptor beta chains share one sample of origin, sequenced in a study of early T cells in non-severe SARS-CoV-2 infection (dated by TCRdb to about 2021). The library was generated by 5' RACE. Sequencing used a NextSeq 500. TCRdb ran its own pipeline on the public reads, namely fastp trimming at Q25 and MiXCR clone calling, and kept in-frame beta chains. Each record represents a unique CDR3 protein, reported with the most common genes and DNA among its rows. For this sample there are 60,000 to 70,000 distinct CDR3 sequences; less than 9.5% appear just once. Of the sample, 3.2% falls within the top ten clones. The sample taken for sequencing was whole blood. The source of these receptors is an adult who was a healthcare worker with PCR-confirmed SARS-CoV-2 infection or an uninfected control (not recorded which).

V is TRBV28 and J is TRBJ1-6; no clear D. The V end was cut by 10 bases, the J end by 5 bases, with 18 bases between. The CDR3 sequence is 15 residues long. From germline, CDR1 is MDHEN and CDR2 SYDVKM. The DNA of the CDR3 is TGTGCCACCTTCCAAAGGCGGTCGAATAATTCACCCCTCCACTTT. It translates to CATFQRRSNNSPLHF.

This clonotype came up many times. This rearrangement joins TRBV29-1 to TRBJ2-1; no clear D. CDR1 and CDR2 (germline): SQVTM, ANQGSEA. The CDR3 spans 14 residues. Trimming left V 3 bases short and J 0 bases short, with 9 bases between. This CDR3 is CSVDPPPSYNEQFF. For the CDR3, the DNA is TGCAGCGTTGACCCACCACCCTCCTACAATGAGCAGTTCTTC.

This clonotype was seen ten or more times. The chain employs TRBV21-1 and TRBJ2-7; the DNA was not used to check the table's D call, TRBD1. TRBV21-1 is a known pseudogene. This CDR3 contains 13 residues. The CDR3 nucleotides read TGTGCCAGCAGCAACCACAGGGAGCGGGAGCAGTACTTC. Translated: CASSNHREREQYF.

This clonotype has only a few counts. V gene TRBV20-1 combines with J gene TRBJ1-2; 8 bases fit TRBD1. J gave up 4 bases and V 5 bases, and 3 bases lay outside the gene matches. In germline, CDR1 is DFQATT, CDR2 SNEGSKA (reference sequence). CDR3 length equals 12 residues. The CDR3, as DNA: TGCAGTGCTGACAGGGGAGGCTATGGCTACACCTTC. As protein: CSADRGGYGYTF.

The V call is TRBV20-1, the J call TRBJ2-3, with TRBD2 matching over 11 bases. The CDR3 extends over 13 amino acids. V was clipped by 6 bases and J by 5 bases; unmatched bases: 4. Germline CDR1 DFQATT, CDR2 SNEGSKA (reference sequence). CDR3 nucleotides: TGCAGTGCGACACTAGCGGGAGTAGATACGCAGTATTTT. Protein: CSATLAGVDTQYF.

The rearrangement uses TRBV28 and TRBJ1-5; D gene unclear. The CDR3 runs to 14 residues. Germline assignment: CDR1 MDHEN and CDR2 SYDVKM. V shed 2 bases and J shed 7 bases, with 12 bases lying between them. The CDR3 reads CASSLGYKGQPQHF. The CDR3 DNA follows: TGTGCCAGCAGTTTAGGGTATAAAGGACAGCCCCAGCATTTT.

The chain combines TRBV7-7 with TRBJ2-4; 8 nucleotides line up with TRBD1. Germline assignment: CDR1 SSHAT and CDR2 FNYEAQ (reference sequence). The length of the CDR3 is 15 residues. Losses at the gene ends were 5 bases for V and 10 bases for J; bases not matched to a gene: 13. CDR3 amino acids: CASSQGRGRGNIQYF. CDR3 coding DNA: TGTGCCAGCAGCCAGGGCAGGGGGCGAGGGAATATTCAGTACTTC. The full variable domain, with the rest looked up from reference TRBV7-7 and TRBJ2-4, is GAGVSQSPRYKVTKRGQDVTLRCDPISSHATLYWYQQALGQGPEFLTYFNYEAQPDKSGLPSDRFSAERPEGSISTLTIQRTEQRDSAMYRCASSQGRGRGNIQYFGAGTRLSVL.

This clonotype was picked up a small number of times. The chain joins TRBV7-8 to TRBJ2-7, with TRBD2 as a possible D gene (5 bases). V was shortened by 4 bases and J by 2 bases, with 15 bases between the two germline ends. Germline loops: CDR1 SGHVS, CDR2 FQNEAQ. This CDR3 spans 15 amino acids. The CDR3 loop is CASSSVGANAYEQYF. The CDR3 DNA sequence: TGTGCCAGCAGCTCCGTGGGAGCGAATGCCTACGAGCAGTACTTC.

This clonotype was seen many times. The V call is TRBV2, the J call TRBJ2-2; 7 bases agree with TRBD1. The V segment lost 6 bases and the J segment 0 bases; nucleotides outside the gene matches: 7. This CDR3 spans 16 amino acids. Germline values: CDR1 SNHLY, CDR2 FYNNEI. Written as DNA, the CDR3 is TGTGCCAGCAGCCAGAGAGGGGGCGCGAACACCGGGGAGCTGTTTTTT. Translation: CASSQRGGANTGELFF.

This clonotype has a handful of counts. The V gene is TRBV29-1, the J gene TRBJ1-2, with a weak D call TRBD1 (6 bases). V lost 4 bases and J 6 bases, leaving 9 bases between the germline ends. The CDR3 has 11 amino acids. Germline V CDR1 and CDR2: SQVTM, ANQGSEA. CDR3 nucleotides: TGCAGCGTTGCGGGGGCGGATGGCTACACCTTC. Translating it yields CSVAGADGYTF.

The chain links TRBV20-1 to TRBJ2-7; TRBD2 might be the D (9 bases). This CDR3 has 17 residues. Trimming left V 8 bases short and J 4 bases short, with 30 bases between. Germline CDR1 and CDR2: DFQATT and SNEGSKA (reference sequence). The DNA for the CDR3 is TGCAGTTCGAACACCGCAGGGGGCGGCGGGAGGGTGTACGAGCAGTACTTC. This codes for CSSNTAGGGGRVYEQYF.

This clonotype was seen a few times. The chain links TRBV6-1 to TRBJ2-5; weak D call: TRBD1 (5 bases). Germline-derived CDR1 and CDR2 are MNHNS and SASEGT. This CDR3 contains 12 residues. Trimming removed 10 bases at V and 8 bases at J, with 17 bases between. The CDR3 region has the DNA TGTGCCACCGCAGGGCAGGGATCTACCCAGTACTTC. This codes for CATAGQGSTQYF.

The chain recombines TRBV29-1 with TRBJ2-1; tentative D call: TRBD2 (5 bases). V lost 3 bases, J lost 10 bases, and 16 bases lay in between. Germline V gene data show CDR1 as SQVTM and CDR2 as ANQGSEA. This CDR3 is 13 amino acids long. CDR3 region: CSVDGGSGWEQFF. DNA for the CDR3: TGCAGCGTTGACGGCGGGTCTGGATGGGAGCAGTTCTTC.

This clonotype has more than one count but fewer than ten. This rearrangement joins TRBV5-1 to TRBJ2-5; 15 bases agree with TRBD2. J lost 5 bases, V lost 4 bases, and 6 bases had no gene match. CDR3 length: 16 residues. The germline CDR1 and CDR2 sequences are SGHRS and YFSETQ. The CDR3 reads CASSTGLAGGEETQYF. The CDR3, as DNA: TGCGCCAGCAGCACCGGACTAGCGGGAGGGGAGGAGACCCAGTACTTC.

A few counts support this clonotype. V usage is TRBV7-8 and J usage is TRBJ2-7; D possibly uses TRBD1 or TRBD2 (6 bases each). Germline CDR1 SGHVS, CDR2 FQNEAQ. This CDR3 has 13 amino acids. The V end was cut by 2 bases, the J end by 7 bases, with 12 bases between. The CDR3 spells CASSLMGGREQYF. The DNA of the CDR3 is TGTGCCAGCAGCTTAATGGGGGGCCGGGAGCAGTACTTC. The full variable domain, its missing parts supplied by reference TRBV7-8 and TRBJ2-7, is GAGVSQSPRYKVAKRGQDVALRCDPISGHVSLFWYQQALGQGPEFLTYFQNEAQLDKSGLPSDRFFAERPEGSVSTLKIQRTQQEDSAVYLCASSLMGGREQYFGPGTRLTVT.

This clonotype has a count of ten or more. The chain links TRBV29-1 to TRBJ2-3, with 7 bases lining up with TRBD2. The V and J ends lost 1 base and 0 bases, in that order; junction bases with no gene match: 7. This CDR3 is built from 16 residues. In germline, CDR1 is SQVTM, CDR2 ANQGSEA. The CDR3 DNA follows: TGCAGCGTTGAAGGGGCGGGAGAACTTAGCACAGATACGCAGTATTTT. This codes for CSVEGAGELSTDTQYF.

This clonotype was counted only a few times. The chain recombines TRBV7-2 with TRBJ2-2; 15 bases line up with TRBD2. The CDR3 totals 17 residues. The V segment lost 2 bases and the J segment 6 bases; nucleotides outside the gene matches: 4. The germline CDR1 and CDR2 sequences are SGHTA and FQGNSA. The CDR3 nucleotides read TGTGCCAGCAGCTTACTGGGACTAGCGGGAGGAGCCGGGGAGCTGTTTTTT. Translation gives CASSLLGLAGGAGELFF.

This rearrangement joins TRBV29-1 to TRBJ2-1, with D maybe TRBD1 (5 bases). CDR3 length: 17 amino acids. The germline CDR1 and CDR2 sequences are SQVTM and ANQGSEA. With 7 bases removed from V and 6 bases from J, the gap between germline ends came to 28 bases. The CDR3 here is CSAPLGPVPKDVNEQFF. CDR3 sequence (DNA): TGCAGCGCGCCGTTGGGGCCAGTCCCGAAAGACGTCAATGAGCAGTTCTTC.

This clonotype was seen at least ten times. The V call is TRBV7-9, the J call TRBJ2-1, with no clear D. The V gene's germline CDR1 is SEHNR and CDR2 FQNEAQ (reference sequence). V lost 0 bases to trimming and J lost 9 bases, with 6 bases between them. The CDR3 is 12 residues long. The CDR3 DNA reads TGTGCCAGCAGCTTAGCCGAAGGTGAGCAGTTCTTC. Amino acids: CASSLAEGEQFF. The full variable domain, completed using reference TRBV7-9 and TRBJ2-1, is DTGVSQNPRHKITKRGQNVTFRCDPISEHNRLYWYRQTLGQGPEFLTYFQNEAQLEKSRLLSDRFSAERPKGSFSTLEIQRTEQGDSAMYLCASSLAEGEQFFGPGTRLTVL.

J is TRBJ2-5 and V is TRBV7-2, with D possibly TRBD1 on 6 matching bases. This CDR3 region has 13 residues. V dropped 7 bases and J dropped 2 bases, with 11 bases sitting between them. From germline, CDR1 is SGHTA and CDR2 FQGNSA. This chain's CDR3 is CASNKQGQETQYF. For the CDR3, the DNA is TGTGCCAGCAACAAACAGGGACAAGAGACCCAGTACTTC. Full variable domain (remainder filled in from reference TRBV7-2 and TRBJ2-5): GAGVSQSPSNKVTEKGKDVELRCDPISGHTALYWYRQSLGQGLEFLIYFQGNSAPDKSGLPSDRFSAERTGGSVSTLTIQRTQQEDSAVYLCASNKQGQETQYFGPGTRLLVL.

This chain connects TRBV12-3 or TRBV12-4 to TRBJ1-2; 10 bases are a match to TRBD1. Germline trimming cut 7 bases from V and 7 bases from J; bases unmatched to any gene: 9. The CDR3 spans 14 residues. CDR3 in amino acids: CASTVGQGVGGYTF. The CDR3 nucleotides are TGTGCCAGCACCGTTGGACAGGGGGTGGGTGGCTACACCTTC.

The table lists this clonotype with a few counts. The J gene is TRBJ2-3, the V gene TRBV7-2; weak D call: TRBD1 (5 bases). CDR1 is SGHTA, CDR2 FQGNSA, per germline. With 2 bases removed from V and 5 bases from J, the gap between germline ends came to 17 bases. CDR3 length: 16 residues. CDR3 DNA: TGTGCCAGCAGCTTATCAACTCGCAGGGTGCAAGATACGCAGTATTTT. This gives the protein CASSLSTRRVQDTQYF.

This sequence joins TRBV5-5 and TRBJ2-3; D remains unclear. The CDR3 totals 15 residues. Looked up from germline, CDR1 is SGHKS and CDR2 is YYEKEE (reference sequence). V was shortened by 4 bases and J by 4 bases, with 16 bases between the two germline ends. DNA of the CDR3: TGTGCCAGCAGCCCAGACACCACCAGACCAGATACGCAGTATTTT. This encodes CASSPDTTRPDTQYF.

The sample holds one count of this clonotype. Without the conserved terminal phenylalanine or tryptophan, this CDR3 likely stems from a read error. This chain connects TRBV29-1 to TRBJ2-3; D not certain. The CDR3 runs 14 residues. In germline, CDR1 is SQVTM, CDR2 ANQGSEA. The V gene lost 2 bases and the J gene lost 1 base, with 10 bases spanning the gap. CDR3 amino acids: CSVELGQGTDTQYC. CDR3 sequence (DNA): TGCAGCGTTGAATTGGGTCAGGGCACAGATACGCAGTATTGT.

This clonotype is labeled as medium-sized. The chain carries TRBV24-1 and TRBJ2-1, with D unclear. Trimming shortened V by 5 bases and J by 3 bases, and 10 bases separated the two germline ends. Germline V lookup: CDR1 KGHDR, CDR2 SFDVKD. The CDR3 runs to 14 residues. CDR3 nucleotide sequence: TGTGCCACCAGTGGAAGCGCTAACTACAATGAGCAGTTCTTC. It codes for CATSGSANYNEQFF.

The V and J genes are TRBV29-1 and TRBJ1-2; D gene uncertain. The germline CDR1 and CDR2 sequences are SQVTM and ANQGSEA. The CDR3 sequence is 13 residues long. Deletions cut 4 bases from V and 4 bases from J, with 13 bases between. The CDR3 region has the DNA TGCAGCGTTGCAACGGACCGGGTCTATGGCTACACCTTC. Residues: CSVATDRVYGYTF.